The rows below give T cell receptor beta chains drawn from one sample of a study of T cell responses to AZD1222 COVID-19 vaccine. Assay used: immunoSEQ multiplex PCR; TCRdb lists only in-frame clones, some missing. Of 150,000 to 200,000 clones detected, about 90% appear once; the ten largest clones hold approximately 1.2%. Here the sequenced sample was peripheral blood, taken 28 days after the second AZD1222 dose. The receptors here all came from an adult who received the AZD1222 COVID-19 vaccine. Both conserved end residues are part of each CDR3. A D gene is named only where the DNA matches it firmly. The size of a clone is reported for some rows only, either as once, few or many, or as a class for expanded clones.

TRBV6-4	TRBJ2-2	NA	NA	CASGDGVGELFF	TGTGCCAGCGGCGACGGGGTCGGGGAGCTGTTTTTT
TRBV5-1	TRBJ1-2	once	NA	CASSFDNNYGYTF	TGCGCCAGCAGCTTTGACAATAACTATGGCTACACCTTC
TRBV21-1	TRBJ1-4	once	NA	CASSRTWANEKLFF	TGTGCCAGCAGCAGGACCTGGGCTAATGAAAAACTGTTTTTT
TRBV7-2	TRBJ2-7	NA	TRBD1	CASSSYRDSSYEQYF	TGTGCCAGCAGCTCATATCGGGACAGTTCCTACGAGCAGTACTTC
TRBV4-3	TRBJ1-1	NA	NA	CASSQDNRLVNTEAFF	TGCGCCAGCAGCCAAGATAATCGCCTCGTGAACACTGAAGCTTTCTTT
TRBV29-1	TRBJ2-7	NA	NA	CSVRSGGVSSYEQYF	TGCAGCGTGAGAAGCGGAGGAGTTAGCTCCTACGAGCAGTACTTC
TRBV28	TRBJ1-2	NA	TRBD1	CASSLQGALSYGYTF	TGTGCCAGCAGTTTGCAGGGGGCGCTTAGCTATGGCTACACCTTC
TRBV3-1/TRBV3-2	TRBJ1-5	few	TRBD1	CASSSGQLNQPQHF	TGTGCCAGCAGCTCGGGACAGCTAAATCAGCCCCAGCATTTT
TRBV19	TRBJ1-3	NA	NA	CASSPQGAFSGNTIYF	TGTGCCAGTAGTCCCCAAGGGGCCTTCTCTGGAAACACCATATATTTT
TRBV6-5	TRBJ1-5	NA	NA	CASKVGGGQPQHF	TGTGCCAGCAAGGTCGGAGGTGGTCAGCCCCAGCATTTT
TRBV5-1	TRBJ1-4	NA	NA	CASSLNREYEKLFF	TGCGCCAGCAGCTTAAACAGGGAGTATGAAAAACTGTTTTTT
TRBV5-1	TRBJ1-6	NA	TRBD1	CASSLAGGRDSPLHF	TGCGCCAGCAGCTTGGCAGGGGGCAGGGATTCACCCCTCCACTTT
TRBV2	TRBJ1-1	NA	NA	CASSGNRAGPLVTEAFF	TGTGCCAGCAGTGGAAACAGGGCGGGGCCCTTGGTCACTGAAGCTTTCTTT
TRBV14	TRBJ1-2	NA	NA	CASSQWKGWNYGYTF	TGTGCCAGCAGCCAATGGAAAGGGTGGAACTATGGCTACACCTTC
TRBV27	TRBJ1-5	NA	TRBD1	CASSLGTGSNQPQHF	TGTGCCAGCAGTTTAGGGACAGGGTCCAATCAGCCCCAGCATTTT
TRBV4-2	TRBJ1-3	NA	TRBD1	CASSQGQGAGNTIYF	TGTGCCAGCAGCCAGGGACAGGGGGCTGGAAACACCATATATTTT
TRBV6-4	TRBJ2-1	NA	TRBD2	CASSGGLAGGPNEQFF	TGTGCCAGCAGCGGGGGACTAGCGGGAGGCCCCAATGAGCAGTTCTTC